Sequencing of this T cell receptor (beta chain) was carried out in a study of beta chain features in type 1 diabetes. Across the study: Summed over all samples, the examined sorted cells came to 90 million to 120 million.

Study-level findings and limits: Naive, central memory and regulatory TCRB repertoires appeared more similar among patients than healthy donors. Moderate but significant shortening of TCRB CDR3s was recorded in all four CD4+ subsets from Type 1 diabetes patients. The study found fewer insertions and more deletions at VDJ junctions in type 1 diabetes patients.

This clone was counted a few times. Its antigen is still unknown. TCRB transcripts that were expressed got sequenced, as all of the isolated RNA had been reverse transcribed. Assay used: immunoSEQ multiplex PCR; TCRdb lists only in-frame clones, some missing. The table includes under 300,000 clones, roughly 14% detected once. This sequence originates from a man in his thirties or forties with type 1 diabetes. Source material: naive CD4+ T cells from blood.

CDR3 protein: CASSFRATTEAFF. The CDR3 DNA reads TGTGCCAGCAGCTTTCGAGCGACCACTGAAGCTTTCTTT. This chain joins TRBV7-2 and TRBJ1-1, with D hard to call. Germline assignment: CDR1 SGHTA and CDR2 FQGNSA. V lost 3 bases and J 4 bases, leaving 9 bases between the germline ends. This CDR3 spans 13 amino acids.